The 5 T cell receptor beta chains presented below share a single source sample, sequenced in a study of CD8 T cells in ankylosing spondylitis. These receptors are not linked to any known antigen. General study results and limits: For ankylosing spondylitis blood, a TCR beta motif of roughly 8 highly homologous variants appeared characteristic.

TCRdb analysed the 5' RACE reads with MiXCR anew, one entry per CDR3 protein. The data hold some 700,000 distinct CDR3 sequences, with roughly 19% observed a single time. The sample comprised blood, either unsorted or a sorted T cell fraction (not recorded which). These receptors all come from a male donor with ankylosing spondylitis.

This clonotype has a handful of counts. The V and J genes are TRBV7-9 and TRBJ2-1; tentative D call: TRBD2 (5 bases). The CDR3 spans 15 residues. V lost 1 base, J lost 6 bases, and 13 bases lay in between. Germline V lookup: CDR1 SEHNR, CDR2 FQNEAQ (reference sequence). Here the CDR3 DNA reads TGTGCCAGCAGCTTAGAGTCTAGCTCCCCCAATGAGCAGTTCTTC. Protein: CASSLESSSPNEQFF.

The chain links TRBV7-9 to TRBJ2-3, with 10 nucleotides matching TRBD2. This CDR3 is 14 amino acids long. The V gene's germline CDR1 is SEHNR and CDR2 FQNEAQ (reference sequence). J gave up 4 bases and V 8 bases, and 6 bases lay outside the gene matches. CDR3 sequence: CASQPSGSADTQYF. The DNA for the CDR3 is TGTGCCAGCCAACCTAGCGGGAGTGCAGATACGCAGTATTTT.

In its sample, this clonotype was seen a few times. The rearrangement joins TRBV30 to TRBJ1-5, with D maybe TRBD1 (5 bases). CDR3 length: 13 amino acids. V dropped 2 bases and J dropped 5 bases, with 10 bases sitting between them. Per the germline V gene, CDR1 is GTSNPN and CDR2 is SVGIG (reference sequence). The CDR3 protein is CAWSLREDQPQHF. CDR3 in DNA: TGTGCCTGGAGTCTCAGGGAGGATCAGCCCCAGCATTTT. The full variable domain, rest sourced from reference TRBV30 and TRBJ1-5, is SQTIHQWPATLVQPVGSPLSLECTVEGTSNPNLYWYRQAAGRGLQLLFYSVGIGQISSEVPQNLSASRPQDRQFILSSKKLLLSDSGFYLCAWSLREDQPQHFGDGTRLSIL.

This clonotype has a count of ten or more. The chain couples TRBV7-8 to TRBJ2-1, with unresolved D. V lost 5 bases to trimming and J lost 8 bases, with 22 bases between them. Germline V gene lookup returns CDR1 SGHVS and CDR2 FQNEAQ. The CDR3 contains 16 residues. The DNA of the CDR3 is TGTGCCAGCAGCCACAACCGAGGTCCCAACAAGGATGAGCAGTTCTTC. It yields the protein CASSHNRGPNKDEQFF. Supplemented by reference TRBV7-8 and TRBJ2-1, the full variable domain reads GAGVSQSPRYKVAKRGQDVALRCDPISGHVSLFWYQQALGQGPEFLTYFQNEAQLDKSGLPSDRFFAERPEGSVSTLKIQRTQQEDSAVYLCASSHNRGPNKDEQFFGPGTRLTVL.

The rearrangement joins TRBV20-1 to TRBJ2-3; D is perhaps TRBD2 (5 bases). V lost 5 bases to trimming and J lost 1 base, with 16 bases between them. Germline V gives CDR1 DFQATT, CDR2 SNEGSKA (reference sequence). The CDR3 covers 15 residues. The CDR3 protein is CSAQERRKGTDTQYF. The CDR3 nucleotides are TGCAGTGCTCAGGAAAGGAGGAAGGGCACAGATACGCAGTATTTT.